This T cell receptor (beta chain) is from a study of OX40 agonist ivuxolimab in advanced cancers. Study at large: Ivuxolimab, an agonistic anti-OX40 (CD134) antibody, was given to patients. Subjects had a mean age of roughly 60 years, with a range of 23 to 79; more than 75% were male. Partial responses occurred in three patients (one hepatocellular carcinoma, two cutaneous melanoma).

Patients with a history of autoimmune disease or on systemic immunosuppression were excluded. Clones were sequenced by immunoSEQ multiplex PCR, and TCRdb holds only the in-frame ones, with some missing. The sample includes 15,000 or so clones, 70% to 85% of them seen just once. Sequencing was performed on CD4+ or CD8+ T cells sorted from blood, taken in a trial of the OX40 agonist ivuxolimab. The clonotype was recovered from an adult with an advanced solid tumor such as melanoma, head and neck, liver or kidney cancer.

The CDR3: CAGHSTDTQYF. The CDR3 nucleotides read TGTGCCGGCCATTCTACAGATACGCAGTATTTT. The V and J genes are TRBV27 and TRBJ2-3; D not certain. V was trimmed by 11 bases and J by 3 bases, leaving 9 bases between them. The CDR3 covers 11 residues. Germline CDR1 MNHEY, CDR2 SMNVEV (reference sequence).